This record concerns one T cell receptor (beta chain) sequence. The antigen is not known. One entry per CDR3 protein, called by TCRdb with MiXCR from the 5' RACE reads. The data contain 300,000 or so distinct CDR3 sequences, about 17% of them seen just once; the ten biggest clones take up around 23%. V was clipped by 2 bases and J by 8 bases; unmatched bases: 2. This CDR3 contains 12 residues. Germline CDR1 reads SGHDT; CDR2 reads YYEEEE. This record comes from a study of T-cell memory formation after mild COVID-19. Study background: Largely, TCR clusters stayed within a single donor. General study points: Most CD4+ clones that shrank were in CM and EM, while CD8+ ones turned up in EMRA.

The source of this sequence is a man younger than 30 who had mild COVID-19 (a few samples of this study predate the infection). Cell type and time point are not known. The chain has TRBV5-6 and TRBJ1-1, with 8 positions matching TRBD1. The material sequenced was PBMCs or a T cell subset sorted from them (not recorded which). The CDR3 nucleotides read TGTGCCAGCAGCTTCAGGGGGCGGGAAGCTTTCTTT. Residues: CASSFRGREAFF.